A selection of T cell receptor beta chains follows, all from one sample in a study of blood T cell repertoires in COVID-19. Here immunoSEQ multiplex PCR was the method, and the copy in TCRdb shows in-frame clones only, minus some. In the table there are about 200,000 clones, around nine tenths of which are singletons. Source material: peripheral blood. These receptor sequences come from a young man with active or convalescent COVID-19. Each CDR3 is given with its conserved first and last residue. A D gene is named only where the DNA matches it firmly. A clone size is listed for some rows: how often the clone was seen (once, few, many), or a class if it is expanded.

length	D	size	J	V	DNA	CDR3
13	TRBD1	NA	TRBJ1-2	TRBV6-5	TGTGCCAGCAAGTTACAGGGGCACTATGGCTACACCTTC	CASKLQGHYGYTF
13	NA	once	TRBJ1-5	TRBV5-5	TGTGCCAGCAGCTTGCGATCAGATCAGCCCCAGCATTTT	CASSLRSDQPQHF
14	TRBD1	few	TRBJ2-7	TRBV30	TGTGCCTGGAGCGTACCCGACAGGGGTTACGAGCAGTACTTC	CAWSVPDRGYEQYF
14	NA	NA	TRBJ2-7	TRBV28	TGTGCCAGCAGTGCCTCAGGGTTAACCTACGAGCAGTACTTC	CASSASGLTYEQYF
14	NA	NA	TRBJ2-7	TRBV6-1	TGTGCCAGCAGTGAACCCCGGAGCTCCTACGAGCAGTACTTC	CASSEPRSSYEQYF
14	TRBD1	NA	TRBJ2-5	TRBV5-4	TGTGCCAGCAGCTCAGGGACAGTCCAAGAGACCCAGTACTTC	CASSSGTVQETQYF
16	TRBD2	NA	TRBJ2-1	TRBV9	TGTGCCAGCAGCCCGGTTCCTACGGGAGGCAGCAATGAGCAGTTCTTC	CASSPVPTGGSNEQFF
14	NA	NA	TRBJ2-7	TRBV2	TGTGCCAGCAAAGAGGAGGTGGGGTCTTACGAGCAGTACTTC	CASKEEVGSYEQYF
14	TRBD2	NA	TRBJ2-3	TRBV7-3	TGTGCCAGCAGCTTAGGGACTAGGAGGGATACGCAGTATTTT	CASSLGTRRDTQYF
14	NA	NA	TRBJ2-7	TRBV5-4	TGTGCCAGCAGCTCCCAACAGGGTACCTACGAGCAGTACTTC	CASSSQQGTYEQYF
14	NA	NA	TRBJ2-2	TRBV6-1	TGTGCCAGCAGTGATTCAGCAAGGGGCAGGGAGCTGTTTTTT	CASSDSARGRELFF
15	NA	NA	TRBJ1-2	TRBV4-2	TGTGCCAGCAGCCAGTCTAACAGGGTGCGCGATGGCTACACCTTC	CASSQSNRVRDGYTF
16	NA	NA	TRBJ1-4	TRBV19	TGTGCCAGTAGTATGAGGGATGGCACTCCTAATGAAAAACTGTTTTTT	CASSMRDGTPNEKLFF
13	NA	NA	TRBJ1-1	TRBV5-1	TGCGCCAGCAGCTTGACAATGAACACTGAAGCTTTCTTT	CASSLTMNTEAFF
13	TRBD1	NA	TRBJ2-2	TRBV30	TGTGCCTGGAGGAGGACAGGGGCCGGGGAGCTGTTTTTT	CAWRRTGAGELFF
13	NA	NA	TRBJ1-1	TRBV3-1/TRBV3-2	TGTGCCAGCAGCCAAGGCCGGGATACTGAAGCTTTCTTT	CASSQGRDTEAFF
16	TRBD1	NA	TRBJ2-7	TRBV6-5	TGTGCCAGCAGTTACCCCGGACAGGGGGCTGTCTACGAGCAGTACTTC	CASSYPGQGAVYEQYF
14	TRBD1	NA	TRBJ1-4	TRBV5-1	TGCGCCAGCAGCTCGGGACAGTTTAATGAAAAACTGTTTTTT	CASSSGQFNEKLFF
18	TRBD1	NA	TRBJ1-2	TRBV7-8	TGTGCCAGCAGCCACCGGACAGGGAAGGACCACCTTAACTATGGCTACACCTTC	CASSHRTGKDHLNYGYTF
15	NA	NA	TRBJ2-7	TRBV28	TGTGCCAGCAGTTTATTGTCGGGGGTATCGTGGGAGCAGTACTTC	CASSLLSGVSWEQYF
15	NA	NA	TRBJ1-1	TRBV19	TGTGCCAGCTACCCTAACAGGAGACCGAACACTGAAGCTTTCTTT	CASYPNRRPNTEAFF
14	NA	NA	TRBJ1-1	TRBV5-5	TGTGCCAGCAGCATGACAGATTTGAACACTGAAGCTTTCTTT	CASSMTDLNTEAFF
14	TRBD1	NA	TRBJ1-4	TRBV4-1	TGCGCCAGCAGCCGGGGGACAGGGAATGAAAAACTGTTTTTT	CASSRGTGNEKLFF
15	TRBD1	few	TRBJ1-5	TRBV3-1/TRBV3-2	TGTGCCAGCAGCCAAGACGGAGGGGGCGGGCAGCCCCAGCATTTT	CASSQDGGGGQPQHF
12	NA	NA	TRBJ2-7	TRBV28	TGTGCCAGCAGCCTTTCCACAGCCGAGCAGTACTTC	CASSLSTAEQYF
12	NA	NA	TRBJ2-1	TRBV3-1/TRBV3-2	TGTGCCAGCAGCCCTGAGGCGAATGAGCAGTTCTTC	CASSPEANEQFF
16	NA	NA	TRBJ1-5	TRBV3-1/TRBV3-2	TGTGCCAGCAGCTCCAGCGGTGGGCCAATCAATCAGCCCCAGCATTTT	CASSSSGGPINQPQHF
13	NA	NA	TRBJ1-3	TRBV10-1	TGCGCCAGCAGTGAGACACCTGGAAACACCATATATTTT	CASSETPGNTIYF
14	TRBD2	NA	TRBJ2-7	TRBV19	TGTGCCAGTAGTATTGGCCCAGCGGGACGCGAGCAGTACTTC	CASSIGPAGREQYF
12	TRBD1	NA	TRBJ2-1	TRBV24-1	TGTGCCACCAGTGGTACAGGGGGCGAGCAGTTCTTC	CATSGTGGEQFF
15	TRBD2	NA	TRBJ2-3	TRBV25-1	TGTGCCAGCAGTGCTAGCGGGCGAAACACAGATACGCAGTATTTT	CASSASGRNTDTQYF
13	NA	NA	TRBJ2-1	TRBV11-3	TGTGCCAGCAGCTTAGCCCGGCGAGGAGAGCAGTTCTTC	CASSLARRGEQFF
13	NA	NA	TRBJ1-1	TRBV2	TGTGCCAGCAGTGTTGACCCGGGGACTGAAGCTTTCTTT	CASSVDPGTEAFF
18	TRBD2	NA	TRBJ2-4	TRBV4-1	TGCGCCAGCAAGGGATCCCCGCTTGGCGGGAGGATCGAAAACATTCAGTACTTC	CASKGSPLGGRIENIQYF
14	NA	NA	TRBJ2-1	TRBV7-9	TGTGCCAGCAGTCAAACTAGCATCCCCAATGAGCAGTTCTTC	CASSQTSIPNEQFF
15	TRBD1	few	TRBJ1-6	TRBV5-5	TGTGCCAGCAGTTGGACAGGGGGCAGTAATTCACCCCTCCACTTT	CASSWTGGSNSPLHF
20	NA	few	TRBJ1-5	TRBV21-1	TGTGCCAGCAGAATTCGTCCGGGACAGGGGTTCCATCCCCCCAATCAGCCCCAGCATTTT	CASRIRPGQGFHPPNQPQHF
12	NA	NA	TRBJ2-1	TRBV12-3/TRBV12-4	TGTGCCAGCAGTACATCGCGGGATGAGCAGTTCTTC	CASSTSRDEQFF
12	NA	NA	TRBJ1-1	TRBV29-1	TGCAGCGCAGGACAGAGGAACACTGAAGCTTTCTTT	CSAGQRNTEAFF
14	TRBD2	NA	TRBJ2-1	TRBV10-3	TGTGCCATCGCCGGGGGGGCGGGAGAATATGAGCAGTTCTTC	CAIAGGAGEYEQFF
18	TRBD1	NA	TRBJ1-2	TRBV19	TGTGCCAGTAGTATAATCTTCCCCCGACAGGGGCGAAACTATGGCTACACCTTC	CASSIIFPRQGRNYGYTF
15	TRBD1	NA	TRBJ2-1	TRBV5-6	TGTGCCAGCAGCTCACGGACAGGAGCCTACAATGAGCAGTTCTTC	CASSSRTGAYNEQFF
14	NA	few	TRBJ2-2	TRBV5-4	TGTGCCAGCAGCTTTAGCGGGAACACCGGGGAGCTGTTTTTT	CASSFSGNTGELFF
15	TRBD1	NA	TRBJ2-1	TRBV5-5	TGTGCCAGCAGGTTGACAGGGGTTGGTCACAATGAGCAGTTCTTC	CASRLTGVGHNEQFF